This entry describes one T cell receptor (beta chain). CDR1 is SGHAT, CDR2 FQNNGV, per germline. V lost 6 bases, J lost 3 bases, and 18 bases stayed unmatched. This CDR3 is 18 amino acids long. Library preparation (for TCRbeta) was performed with unique molecular identifiers. Via MiXCR, TCRdb re-called the PCR reads, giving one row per CDR3 protein. The data show 500,000 or so distinct CDR3 sequences, roughly an eighth seen once. These data come from a study of T-cell reconstitution after alpha-beta-depleted transplantation in children. The source material was PBMCs, mostly from graft donor cells, sampled 180 days after TCRalphabeta/CD19-depleted stem cell transplant. V usage is TRBV11-2 and J usage is TRBJ2-3, with 7 bases matching TRBD2. This TCR was recovered from a female patient aged 2-9 years who had a stem cell transplant for aplastic anemia, so the T cells may come from the graft donor. The CDR3 spells CASSSYEGGTAVTDTQYF. The CDR3, as DNA: TGTGCCAGCAGTTCCTATGAGGGAGGGACGGCGGTGACAGATACGCAGTATTTT.